The source of this TCR beta chain is a study of breast tumors, draining lymph nodes, adjacent tissues. Overall study results and limits: Compared with basal-like, luminal-like tumors shared significantly more repertoire with nontumor tissue. Tumors had less TCR diversity than lymph nodes, more than nontumor tissue.

V lost 4 bases, J lost 11 bases, and 16 bases lay in between. The CDR3 contains 13 residues. The germline V gene has CDR1 LNHDA and CDR2 SQIVND (reference sequence). Regarding this clonotype: Its antigen is undetermined.

In TCRdb, the multiplex PCR reads were re-called with MiXCR into one record per CDR3 protein. This sample has around 15,000 distinct CDR3 sequences, with approximately 51% found just once. The specimen sequenced was tumor-adjacent breast tissue. The sequence was obtained from a female donor with breast cancer. Some clones in this sample may be carry-over from other donors' samples. The chain couples TRBV19 to TRBJ2-3; no reliable D call. This CDR3 reads CASSTAHTYEQYF. The CDR3 region has the DNA TGTGCCAGTAGTACGGCACACACCTACGAGCAGTATTTT.